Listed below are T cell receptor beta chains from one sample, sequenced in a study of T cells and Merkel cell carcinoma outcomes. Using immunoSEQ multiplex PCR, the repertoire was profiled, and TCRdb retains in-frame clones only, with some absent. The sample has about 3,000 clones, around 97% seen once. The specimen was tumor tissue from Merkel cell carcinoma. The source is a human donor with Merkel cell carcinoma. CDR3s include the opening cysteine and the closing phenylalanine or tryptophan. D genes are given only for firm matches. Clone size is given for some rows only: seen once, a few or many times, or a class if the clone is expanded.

CSVADSTYEQYF	TGCAGCGTTGCTGACAGTACTTACGAGCAGTACTTC	once	TRBJ2-7	TRBV29-1	.
CASSVAKTSPDGF	TGTGCCAGCAGTGTTGCAAAGACCTCCCCCGATGGCTTC	.	TRBJ1-2	TRBV2	.
CTSSYWGQGDRNEQFF	TGTACCAGCAGTTACTGGGGACAGGGGGATAGGAATGAGCAGTTCTTC	.	TRBJ2-1	TRBV6-6	TRBD1
CASSPMRLETQYF	TGTGCCAGCAGCCCAATGCGGTTAGAGACCCAGTACTTC	.	TRBJ2-5	TRBV13	.
CASSPGFGANVLTF	TGTGCCAGTAGTCCTGGTTTCGGGGCCAACGTCCTGACTTTC	.	TRBJ2-6	TRBV19	.
CVKPRNSLLDGYTF	TGTGTAAAGCCTAGGAACAGCCTACTGGATGGCTACACCTTC	.	TRBJ1-2	TRBV25-1	.
CASSPFGAKNIQYF	TGTGCCAGCAGCCCTTTCGGGGCCAAAAACATTCAGTACTTC	.	TRBJ2-4	TRBV27	.
CASSAAGGDKSDTQYF	TGTGCCAGCAGCGCCGCGGGGGGGGACAAATCAGATACGCAGTATTTT	.	TRBJ2-3	TRBV9	TRBD2
CASSDALEQFF	TGTGCCAGCAGTGACGCCTTAGAGCAGTTCTTC	.	TRBJ2-1	TRBV2	.
CASSADIQETQYF	TGCGCCAGCAGCGCAGACATACAAGAGACCCAGTACTTC	.	TRBJ2-5	TRBV5-1	.
CASSEERAWSGTQYF	TGTGCCAGCAGTGAAGAAAGGGCCTGGTCGGGGACCCAGTACTTC	.	TRBJ2-5	TRBV6-1	.
CASSDPYRVGGVGELFF	TGCGCCAGCAGCGACCCTTACCGGGTGGGAGGGGTCGGGGAGCTGTTTTTT	few	TRBJ2-2	TRBV4-1	TRBD2
CASSLRPGAEETQYF	TGTGCCAGCAGCTTACGCCCGGGGGCCGAAGAGACCCAGTACTTC	.	TRBJ2-5	TRBV7-3	.
CASSFGTGHTRELFF	TGTGCCAGCAGCTTCGGGACAGGGCACACCAGGGAGCTGTTTTTT	.	TRBJ2-2	TRBV5-6	TRBD1
CSGGEYDYGYTF	TGCAGCGGGGGGGAATATGACTATGGCTACACCTTC	.	TRBJ1-2	TRBV29-1	.
CASSPRGHRLYGYTF	TGTGCCAGCAGCCCACGGGGACACCGGCTTTATGGCTACACCTTC	once	TRBJ1-2	TRBV14	.
CASETGENSGNTIYF	TGTGCCAGTGAGACAGGGGAGAACTCTGGAAACACCATATATTTT	.	TRBJ1-3	TRBV28	TRBD1
CASSVGDQRTDTQYF	TGTGCCAGCAGCGTAGGAGACCAACGCACAGATACGCAGTATTTT	.	TRBJ2-3	TRBV9	.
CASLFETTDTQYF	TGTGCCAGCCTTTTTGAGACTACAGATACGCAGTATTTT	.	TRBJ2-3	TRBV6-1	.
CASSQGTAFYEQYF	TGTGCCAGCAGCCAGGGGACAGCTTTCTACGAGCAGTACTTC	.	TRBJ2-7	TRBV14	TRBD1
CASSFELNTEAFF	TGCGCCAGCAGCTTTGAGCTGAACACTGAAGCTTTCTTT	.	TRBJ1-1	TRBV5-1	.
CASTPRQGPGELFF	TGTGCCAGCACCCCTAGACAGGGCCCCGGGGAGCTGTTTTTT	.	TRBJ2-2	TRBV7-9	TRBD1
CASSLAGTGSYEQYF	TGTGCCAGCAGCTTAGCGGGGACAGGGTCCTACGAGCAGTACTTC	once	TRBJ2-7	TRBV7-9	TRBD1
CASSPRTVNTEAFF	TGTGCCAGTAGCCCACGGACGGTGAACACTGAAGCTTTCTTT	.	TRBJ1-1	TRBV19	.
CASSEDRGNSPLHF	TGTGCCAGCAGTGAAGACCGGGGGAATTCACCCCTCCACTTT	.	TRBJ1-6	TRBV6-1	.
CASSLFGSNTGKLFF	TGTGCCAGCAGTTTATTCGGGTCTAACACCGGGAAGCTGTTTTTT	.	TRBJ2-2	TRBV27	.
CASSEGQVQPQHF	TGTGCCAGCAGTGAGGGGCAAGTTCAGCCCCAGCATTTT	.	TRBJ1-5	TRBV2	.
CASSQGNRGRNADTQYF	TGTGCCAGCAGCCAAGGGAACAGGGGTCGAAACGCAGATACGCAGTATTTT	.	TRBJ2-3	TRBV14	TRBD1
CASSQDRGKYVAFF	TGTGCCAGCAGCCAAGATCGGGGGAAGTATGTTGCTTTCTTT	.	TRBJ1-1	TRBV4-2	.